This TCR beta chain was recovered during a study of T cell repertoires in cytomegalovirus infection. Study in general: An indication of both CMV infection and matching HLA type came from public TCR beta signatures.

TCRdb re-derived calls from the reads in MiXCR, one entry per CDR3 protein. Of roughly 570,000 distinct CDR3 sequences in the sample, 40% are singletons; the top ten hold over 45%. Findings and limits, study-wide: Cumulated frequencies of public TCR beta families served to identify carriers of CMV plus the relevant HLA.

On this clonotype itself: Its specificity is unknown.

The CDR3 has 15 residues. Trimming stripped 7 bases from V and 6 bases from J, with 23 bases between. CDR1 and CDR2 (germline): SGHKS, YYEKEE (reference sequence). The chain uses TRBV5-5 and TRBJ2-7, with D tentatively TRBD1 or TRBD2 (7 bases each). The sequencing used cultured PBMCs, collected from culture after CMV antigen stimulation. This receptor was obtained from a human donor in good health (CMV status not recorded). Some clones in this sample may be carry-over from other donors' samples. For the CDR3, the DNA is TGTGCCAGCTCTTCCCCTGGGAGGGGGCAAGGCGAGCAGTACTTC. This codes for CASSSPGRGQGEQYF.